Reported below is one T cell receptor beta chain. These data originate in a study of blood T cell repertoires in COVID-19. Study background: The study drew acute and convalescent COVID-19 samples from the United States, Italy and Spain.

Per the study methods: Reference gene primer amplification yielded estimated nucleated cell counts. Sequenced by immunoSEQ multiplex PCR; TCRdb stores in-frame clones only, minus some. V and J calls and clone size are copied from that table; D and trimming were computed from the DNA. The table has about 87,000 clones, approximately 85% seen once. Germline assignment: CDR1 SGHDT and CDR2 YYEEEE. Trimming removed 4 bases from V and 2 bases from J; junction bases left unmatched: 5. The CDR3 runs 16 residues. The specimen sequenced was peripheral blood. The clonotype originates from a woman aged 80 or older with COVID-19, enrolled during active disease. The chain couples TRBV5-6 to TRBJ2-3; 12 bases line up with TRBD1. In DNA, the CDR3 is TGTGCCAGCAGCCTCGGGACAGGGGGCTTCACAGATACGCAGTATTTT. This encodes CASSLGTGGFTDTQYF.